This TCR beta chain is from a study of Graves' ophthalmopathy and Graves' hyperthyroidism. CDR1 and CDR2 from the germline V gene are SGHAT and FQNNGV. The CDR3 loop spans 15 amino acids. V lost 0 bases and J lost 2, with 11 bases in between. Pregnant or lactating patients and those with other autoimmune diseases or uncontrolled infections were excluded. There are many counts of this clonotype. Beta-chain TCR CDR3 regions were amplified from RNA transcripts. An opening RT-PCR round employed HTBI primers and preceded a second-round multiplex PCR. TCRdb passed the multiplex PCR reads through MiXCR, listing each CDR3 protein once. This sample has 400,000 or so distinct CDR3 sequences; approximately 15% occur once, and the top ten carry roughly 7%.

The receptor comes from a young woman with stable Graves' hyperthyroidism. The V and J genes are TRBV11-2 and TRBJ2-7, with D perhaps matching TRBD2 (5 bases). Sequencing was performed on peripheral blood. The CDR3 DNA reads TGTGCCAGCAGCTTAGATCCGGGGTGGACCTACGAGCAGTACTTC. Amino acid sequence: CASSLDPGWTYEQYF.